This TCR beta chain was documented in a study of blood T cell repertoires in COVID-19. Study in general: Some COVID-19 samples were acute and others convalescent; all came from the United States, Italy and Spain.

V lost 7 bases and J 1 base, leaving 22 bases between the germline ends. The length of the CDR3 is 17 residues. Germline V gene lookup returns CDR1 LNHDA and CDR2 SQIVND (reference sequence). Study processing details: Amplification of reference gene primers was used by the study to estimate nucleated cell counts. Only in-frame clones appear in the TCRdb table, and some are missing; sequencing was by immunoSEQ multiplex PCR. Clone size and the V and J calls come from that table; the DNA yielded D and trimming. The sample has under 450,000 clones; less than 90% are singletons. In this sample, this clone turned up once. Symptom resolution, clearance, or two negative PCRs marked the recovered donors of Cohort 3.

The chain links TRBV19 to TRBJ1-2; perhaps TRBD1 as D (6 bases). This receptor was obtained from a woman aged 45-60 years who had recovered from COVID-19. The material sequenced was PBMCs or T cells enriched from blood (not recorded which). The CDR3 DNA is TGTGCCAGTAATCACCGGGACAATCCTTTGCGTAACTATGGCTACACCTTC. As protein: CASNHRDNPLRNYGYTF.